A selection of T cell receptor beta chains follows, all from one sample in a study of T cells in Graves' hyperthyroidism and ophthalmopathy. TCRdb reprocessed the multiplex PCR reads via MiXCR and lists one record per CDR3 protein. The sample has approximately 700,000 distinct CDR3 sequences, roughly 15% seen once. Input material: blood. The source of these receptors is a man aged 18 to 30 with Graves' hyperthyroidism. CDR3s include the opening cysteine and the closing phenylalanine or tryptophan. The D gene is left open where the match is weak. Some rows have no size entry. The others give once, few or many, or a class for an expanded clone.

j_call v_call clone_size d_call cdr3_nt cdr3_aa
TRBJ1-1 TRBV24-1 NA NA TGTGCCACCAGTGTGGGGTCGCTTATGAACACTGAAGCTTTCTTT CATSVGSLMNTEAFF
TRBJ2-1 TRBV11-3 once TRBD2 TGTGCCAGCAGCTTCCGACTAGCGGGAGACGATGAGCAGTTCTTC CASSFRLAGDDEQFF
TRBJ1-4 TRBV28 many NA TGTGCCAGCAGTTTATCGGGTTTGAGTGAAAAACTGTTTTTT CASSLSGLSEKLFF
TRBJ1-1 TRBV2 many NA TGTGCCAGCATCAGGGGAACTGAAGCTTTCTTT CASIRGTEAFF
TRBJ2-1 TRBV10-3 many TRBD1 TGTGCCATCAGTGAGTGGGACAGACTAAACAATGAGCAGTTCTTC CAISEWDRLNNEQFF
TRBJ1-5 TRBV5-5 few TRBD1 TGTGCCAGCAGCTTGGAGGGGGCAAATCAGCCCCAGCATTTT CASSLEGANQPQHF
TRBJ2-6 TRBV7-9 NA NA TGTGCCAGCAGCTTGGACGGGGGCCTCTCTGGGGCCAACGTCCTGACTTTC CASSLDGGLSGANVLTF
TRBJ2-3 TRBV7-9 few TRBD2 TGTGCCAGCAGCTTATTGCGGGAGTGGCCAGATACGCAGTATTTT CASSLLREWPDTQYF
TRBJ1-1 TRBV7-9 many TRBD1 TGTGCCAGCAGCTACACGGACAGGGGGAACACTGAAGCTTTCTTT CASSYTDRGNTEAFF
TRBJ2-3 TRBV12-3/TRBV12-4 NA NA TGTGCCAGCAGCACCTTATGGACAGATACGCAGTATTTT CASSTLWTDTQYF
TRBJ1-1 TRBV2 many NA TGTGCCAGCACTACCCCGTTACCTGAAGCTTTCTTT CASTTPLPEAFF
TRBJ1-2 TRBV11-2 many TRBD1 TGTGCCAGCAGCTCCCTCGCGACAGGGCGGAACTATGGCTACACCTTC CASSSLATGRNYGYTF
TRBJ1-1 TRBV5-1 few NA TGCGCCAGCAGCTTGTATAGCGGGCCTGAAGCTTTCTTT CASSLYSGPEAFF
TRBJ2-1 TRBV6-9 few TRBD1 TGTGCCAGCAGTTACGGGACAGGGGTTGGCAATGAGCAGTTCTTC CASSYGTGVGNEQFF
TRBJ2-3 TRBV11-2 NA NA TGTGCCAGCAGCTTAGTCGTCGGCGGGAAATTAGGGGCGGATACGCAGTATTTT CASSLVVGGKLGADTQYF
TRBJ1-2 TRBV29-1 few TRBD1 TGCAGCGCCGGACAGGCCGCGCAGGACTATGGCTACACCTTC CSAGQAAQDYGYTF
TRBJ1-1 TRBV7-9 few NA TGTGCCAGCAGCTCATACGAGAACACTGAAGCTTTCTTT CASSSYENTEAFF